These T cell receptor beta chains were read from a single sample in a study of graft-versus-host responses after intestinal transplantation. Profiling relied on immunoSEQ multiplex PCR, and the TCRdb table lists in-frame clones only, not all of them. The sample records 85,000 to 90,000 clones, roughly 90% being singletons. Their cognate antigens are unknown. The source material was unstimulated CD4+ T cells sorted from spleen or lymph node cells, sampled before intestinal transplant. These receptors were collected from a human donor who received an intestinal transplant. The CDR3 runs from the conserved cysteine through the conserved F or W. The order of the fields is J gene, V gene, clone size, D gene, CDR3 DNA, CDR3 protein. The D gene is left open where the match is weak. Part of the rows lack a size; the others show once, few, many or a class for expanded clones.

J: TRBJ2-6
V: TRBV21-1
size: .
D: .
DNA: TGTGCCAGCAGCAAACCTTACCCCGGGACTCAGGAGCCTGGGGCCAACGTCCTGACTTTC
CDR3: CASSKPYPGTQEPGANVLTF

J: TRBJ2-5
V: TRBV7-6
size: .
D: TRBD2
DNA: TGTGCCAGCAGCTTGACTAGCGGGGTACAAGAGACCCAGTACTTC
CDR3: CASSLTSGVQETQYF

J: TRBJ2-1
V: TRBV18
size: .
D: TRBD2
DNA: TGTGCCAGCTCACCTCAGCGGGGGGCAAGCAATGAGCAGTTCTTC
CDR3: CASSPQRGASNEQFF

J: TRBJ2-3
V: TRBV27
size: .
D: .
DNA: TGTGCCATCGGTCGGCCAGGGCAAACAGATACGCAGTATTTT
CDR3: CAIGRPGQTDTQYF

J: TRBJ1-1
V: TRBV5-1
size: .
D: .
DNA: TGCGCCAGCAGCGCACAGGGAAACACTGAAGCTTTCTTT
CDR3: CASSAQGNTEAFF

J: TRBJ2-5
V: TRBV7-8
size: .
D: TRBD2
DNA: TGTGCCAGCAGCTTAGAACCCCTAGCGGGGAAAGAGACCCAGTACTTC
CDR3: CASSLEPLAGKETQYF

J: TRBJ2-7
V: TRBV11-2
size: once
D: TRBD1
DNA: TGTGCCAGCAGCCCCGGGACAGGGTGGGGGCACGAGCAGTACTTC
CDR3: CASSPGTGWGHEQYF

J: TRBJ1-6
V: TRBV7-3
size: once
D: .
DNA: TGTGCCAGCAGCCCCCGGGTAGGGAGTGGGTCACCCCTCCACTTT
CDR3: CASSPRVGSGSPLHF

J: TRBJ1-2
V: TRBV5-4
size: .
D: .
DNA: TGTGCCAGCAGCTTGGTGGGCAGCCTCCTTGACTATGGCTACACCTTC
CDR3: CASSLVGSLLDYGYTF

J: TRBJ2-1
V: TRBV6-6
size: once
D: TRBD2
DNA: TGTGCCAGCAGGGGCAGCGGGACCCGCAATGAGCAGTTCTTC
CDR3: CASRGSGTRNEQFF

J: TRBJ2-1
V: TRBV5-1
size: .
D: .
DNA: TGCGCCAGCAGCTTGGTGGTAGCGGCTCACAATGAGCAGTTCTTC
CDR3: CASSLVVAAHNEQFF

J: TRBJ2-7
V: TRBV27
size: .
D: TRBD1
DNA: TGTGCCAGCAGTTTATCGATTCTTGGGCCAGGGGGATTACACTTC
CDR3: CASSLSILGPGGLHF

J: TRBJ2-2
V: TRBV9
size: .
D: TRBD1
DNA: TGTGCCAGCAGTGCACAGGGGGCAGGGACCGGGGAGCTGTTTTTT
CDR3: CASSAQGAGTGELFF

J: TRBJ1-4
V: TRBV5-1
size: .
D: TRBD1
DNA: TGCGCCAGCAGCTTGGTGGCAGGGGGGGAAAAACTGTTTTTT
CDR3: CASSLVAGGEKLFF